This TCR beta chain was recovered during a study of T cells after yellow fever vaccination. Study-level information: Fractions with few cells were prepared using SMART-Seq v4 Ultra Low Input.

Study findings and constraints: Among primary-vaccination clones, most reappeared after the booster, at just under 98% for CD4 and about 90% for CD8. Contamination by abundant bulk-population clonotypes could be present in FACS-sorted repertoires.

As TCR cDNA was made by 5'RACE template switching, a universal primer site and UMIs were added. From the 5' RACE reads, TCRdb called clonotypes with MiXCR, one entry per CDR3 protein. Of approximately 300,000 distinct CDR3 sequences in the sample, roughly 8.7% are singletons; the top ten hold approximately 18%. Germline V lookup: CDR1 ENHRY, CDR2 SYGVKD. V dropped 0 bases and J dropped 5 bases, with 10 bases sitting between them. The CDR3 loop spans 14 amino acids. This clonotype appeared a few times. Its antigen remains unknown. The V call is TRBV10-3, the J call TRBJ2-5; no clear D. The TCR originated in a man aged 18 to 30 who received the YFV17D yellow fever vaccine. Sample: PBMCs, taken on the day of the first yellow fever vaccination. The CDR3 loop reads CAISESPDGETQYF. The CDR3 DNA follows: TGTGCCATCAGTGAGTCCCCAGACGGGGAGACCCAGTACTTC.